A single sample gave rise to the 9 T cell receptor beta chains below, sequenced in a study of control samples from healthy donors and cancer patients (dated by TCRdb to 2020 to 2021). To prepare the library, the immunoSEQ multiplex PCR assay was applied. TCRdb obtained this table from immuneACCESS and retained in-frame rearrangements with V and J assigned. These tables miss some clones; where compared with another copy, unresolved V genes account for less than half of the shortfall, and the remainder is unexplained. This sample is represented by about 140,000 clones; 80% to 90% of them were singletons. The biggest ten clones account for roughly 8.7% of the sample. The sample comprised blood. These receptors were taken from a woman aged 25-40 years in good health.

This chain joins TRBV9 and TRBJ2-5; no clear D. Germline CDR1 and CDR2: SGDLS and YYNGEE. This CDR3 contains 15 residues. Trimming stripped 0 bases from V and 5 bases from J, with 14 bases between. This chain's CDR3 is CASSVGTTPWETQYF. As DNA, the CDR3 is TGTGCCAGCAGCGTAGGTACGACACCTTGGGAGACCCAGTACTTC.

The chain has TRBV3-1 (or the pseudogene TRBV3-2) and TRBJ2-7, with 16 bases fitting TRBD2. The CDR3 is 16 residues long. V lost 0 bases, J lost 8 bases, and 4 bases stayed unmatched. Germline CDR1 is LGHDT and CDR2 is YNNKEL (reference sequence). The CDR3 DNA follows: TGTGCCAGCAGCCAAGATCTGGGACTAGCGGGAGGGAAGCAGTACTTC. Translating it yields CASSQDLGLAGGKQYF.

This chain links TRBV5-3 with TRBJ2-7; 10 positions match TRBD2. TRBV5-3 is sorted into the ORF group, with uncertain function. Germline trimming cut 0 bases from V and 2 bases from J; bases unmatched to any gene: 2. There are 15 residues in the CDR3. CDR3 in amino acids: CARSLEREGPYEQYF. CDR3 bases: TGTGCCAGAAGCTTGGAGCGGGAGGGTCCCTACGAGCAGTACTTC.

The CDR3 bases are TGTGCCAGCAGTGTGGCCAGGGGAAATGAAAAACTGTTTTTT. It translates to CASSVARGNEKLFF. The chain combines TRBV6-4 with TRBJ1-4; weak D call: TRBD1 (6 bases). CDR1 and CDR2 (germline): MRHNA, SNTAGT. There are 14 residues in the CDR3. V was clipped by 4 bases and J by 5 bases, with 11 bases between them.

The V gene is TRBV3-1 (or the pseudogene TRBV3-2), the J gene TRBJ1-6; a possible D gene is TRBD1 (6 bases). V lost 6 bases to trimming and J lost 7 bases, with 19 bases between them. The CDR3 covers 16 residues. CDR1 LGHDT and CDR2 YNNKEL come from the germline V gene (reference sequence). CDR3 protein: CASSPGRGGRNSPLHF. The CDR3 DNA is TGTGCCAGCAGTCCAGGCAGAGGGGGAAGGAATTCACCCCTCCACTTT.

The V and J genes are TRBV28 and TRBJ1-1; possibly TRBD1 for D (5 bases). In germline, CDR1 is MDHEN, CDR2 SYDVKM. There are 14 residues in the CDR3. The V end was cut by 3 bases, the J end by 5 bases, with 13 bases between. The CDR3 is CASSLSAGYTEAFF. In DNA, the CDR3 is TGTGCCAGCAGTTTGAGCGCAGGGTATACTGAAGCTTTCTTT.

V usage is TRBV5-1 and J usage is TRBJ1-3, with a weak D call TRBD1 (5 bases). The CDR3 runs 17 residues. With 0 bases removed from V and 0 bases from J, the gap between germline ends came to 13 bases. Germline CDR1 SGHRS, CDR2 YFSETQ. CDR3 bases: TGCGCCAGCAGCTTGGCCGGCCTGACAGTCTCTGGAAACACCATATATTTT. It codes for CASSLAGLTVSGNTIYF. Full variable domain (missing parts from reference TRBV5-1 and TRBJ1-3): KAGVTQTPRYLIKTRGQQVTLSCSPISGHRSVSWYQQTPGQGLQFLFEYFSETQRNKGNFPGRFSGRQFSNSRSEMNVSTLELGDSALYLCASSLAGLTVSGNTIYFGEGSWLTVV.

The J gene is TRBJ2-7, the V gene TRBV7-8; the match to TRBD1 covers 8 bases. Germline V lookup: CDR1 SGHVS, CDR2 FQNEAQ. The CDR3 runs 13 residues. J was trimmed by 3 bases and V by 6 bases; bases with no gene match: 4. The CDR3 reads CASSSGTGYEQYF. CDR3 DNA sequence: TGTGCCAGCAGTTCGGGGACAGGCTACGAGCAGTACTTC.

The chain couples TRBV19 to TRBJ1-5; D ambiguous. The germline gives CDR1 LNHDA, CDR2 SQIVND (reference sequence). Trimming took 1 base from V and 3 from J, leaving 7 bases between them. The CDR3 spans 14 residues. The CDR3 sequence is CASSIGHPNQPQHF. The CDR3 DNA is TGTGCCAGTAGTATAGGGCACCCCAATCAGCCCCAGCATTTT. The full variable domain, in which reference TRBV19 and TRBJ1-5 provide the parts outside the CDR3, is DGGITQSPKYLFRKEGQNVTLSCEQNLNHDAMYWYRQDPGQGLRLIYYSQIVNDFQKGDIAEGYSVSREKKESFPLTVTSAQKNPTAFYLCASSIGHPNQPQHFGDGTRLSIL.